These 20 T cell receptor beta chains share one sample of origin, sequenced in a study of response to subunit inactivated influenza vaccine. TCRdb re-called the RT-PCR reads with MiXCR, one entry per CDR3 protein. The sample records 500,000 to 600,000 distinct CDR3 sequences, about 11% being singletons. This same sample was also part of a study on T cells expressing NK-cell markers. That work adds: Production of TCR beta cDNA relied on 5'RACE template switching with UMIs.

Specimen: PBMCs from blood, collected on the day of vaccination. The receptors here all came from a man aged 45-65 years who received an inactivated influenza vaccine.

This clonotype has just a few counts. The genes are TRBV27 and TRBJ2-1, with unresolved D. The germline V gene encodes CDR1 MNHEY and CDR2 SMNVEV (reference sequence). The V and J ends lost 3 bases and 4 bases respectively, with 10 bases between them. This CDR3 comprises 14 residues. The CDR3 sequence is CASSFLTGYNEQFF. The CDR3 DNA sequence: TGTGCCAGCAGTTTTCTTACCGGGTACAATGAGCAGTTCTTC.

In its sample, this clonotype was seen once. The CDR3 DNA reads as TGCGCCAGCAGCTTGGGCAGCGTACCCAACACCGGGGAGCTGTTTTTT. It specifies CASSLGSVPNTGELFF. The chain has TRBV5-1 and TRBJ2-2; D gene ambiguous. The CDR3 is made up of 16 amino acids. Germline V gene lookup returns CDR1 SGHRS and CDR2 YFSETQ. Trimming removed 0 bases at V and 2 bases at J, with 11 bases between.

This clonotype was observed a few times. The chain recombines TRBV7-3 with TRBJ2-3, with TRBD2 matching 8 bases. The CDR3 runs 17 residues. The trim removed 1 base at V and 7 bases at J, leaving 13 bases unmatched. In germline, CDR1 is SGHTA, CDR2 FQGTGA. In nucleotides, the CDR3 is TGTGCCAGCAGCTTAAGTTCGTCGGGTAGACTAGCGAATACGCAGTATTTT. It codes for CASSLSSSGRLANTQYF.

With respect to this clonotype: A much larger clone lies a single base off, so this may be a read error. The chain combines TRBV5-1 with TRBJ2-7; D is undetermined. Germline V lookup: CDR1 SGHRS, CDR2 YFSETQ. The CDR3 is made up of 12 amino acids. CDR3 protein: CARSLISGEQYF. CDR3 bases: TGCGCCCGCAGCTTGATATCTGGGGAGCAGTACTTC. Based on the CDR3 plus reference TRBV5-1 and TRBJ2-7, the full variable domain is KAGVTQTPRYLIKTRGQQVTLSCSPISGHRSVSWYQQTPGQGLQFLFEYFSETQRNKGNFPGRFSGRQFSNSRSEMNVSTLELGDSALYLCARSLISGEQYFGPGTRLTVT.

CDR3 nucleotide sequence: TGCAGTGCAACTACAGGGGGTCTAAGCACCGGGGAGCTGTTTTTT. Protein product: CSATTGGLSTGELFF. The J gene is TRBJ2-2, the V gene TRBV20-1, with 8 bases that match TRBD1. Trimming at V came to 6 bases and at J to 4 bases, leaving 10 bases not matched to a gene. The CDR3 length is 15 residues. Germline V CDR1 and CDR2: DFQATT, SNEGSKA (reference sequence).

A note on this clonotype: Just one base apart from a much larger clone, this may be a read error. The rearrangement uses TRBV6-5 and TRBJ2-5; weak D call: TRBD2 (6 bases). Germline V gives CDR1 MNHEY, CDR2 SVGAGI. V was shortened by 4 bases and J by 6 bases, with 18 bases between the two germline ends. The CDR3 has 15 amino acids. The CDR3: CASSSTGLPSKTQYF. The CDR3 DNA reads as TGTGCCAGCAGTTCCACGGGACTTCCGTCTAAGACCCAGTACTTC.

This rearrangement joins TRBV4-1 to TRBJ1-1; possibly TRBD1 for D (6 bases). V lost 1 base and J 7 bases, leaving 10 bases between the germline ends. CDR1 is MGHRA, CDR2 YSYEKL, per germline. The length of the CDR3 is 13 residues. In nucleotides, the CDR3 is TGCGCCAGCAGCCAAGTCGGGGGGCGTGAAGCTTTCTTT. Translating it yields CASSQVGGREAFF.

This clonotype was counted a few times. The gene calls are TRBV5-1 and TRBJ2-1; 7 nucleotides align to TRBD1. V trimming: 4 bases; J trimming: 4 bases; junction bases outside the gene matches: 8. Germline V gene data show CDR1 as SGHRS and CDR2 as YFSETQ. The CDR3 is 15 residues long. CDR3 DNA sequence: TGCGCCAGCAGCCGAACCGGGACAGAGTACAATGAGCAGTTCTTC. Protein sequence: CASSRTGTEYNEQFF.

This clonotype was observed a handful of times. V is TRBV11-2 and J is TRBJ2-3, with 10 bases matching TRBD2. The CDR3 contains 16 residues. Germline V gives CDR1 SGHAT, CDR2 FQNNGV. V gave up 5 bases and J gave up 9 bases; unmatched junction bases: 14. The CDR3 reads CASSQGVAGGTGTQYF. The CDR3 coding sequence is TGTGCCAGCAGCCAGGGGGTAGCGGGGGGCACGGGGACGCAGTATTTT.

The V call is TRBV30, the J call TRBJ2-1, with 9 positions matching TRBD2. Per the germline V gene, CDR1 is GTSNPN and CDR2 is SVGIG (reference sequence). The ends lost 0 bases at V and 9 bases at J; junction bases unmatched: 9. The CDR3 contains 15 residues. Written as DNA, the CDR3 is TGTGCCTGGAGTGTACAAGGCGGGGGGGCCGGTGAGCAGTTCTTC. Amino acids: CAWSVQGGGAGEQFF.

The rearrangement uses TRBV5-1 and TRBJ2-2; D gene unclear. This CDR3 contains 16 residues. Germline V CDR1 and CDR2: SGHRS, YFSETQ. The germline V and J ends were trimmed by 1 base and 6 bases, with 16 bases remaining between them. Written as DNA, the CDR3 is TGCGCCAGCAGCTTGATGGCTAAATCTTTGGCCGGGGAGCTGTTTTTT. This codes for CASSLMAKSLAGELFF.

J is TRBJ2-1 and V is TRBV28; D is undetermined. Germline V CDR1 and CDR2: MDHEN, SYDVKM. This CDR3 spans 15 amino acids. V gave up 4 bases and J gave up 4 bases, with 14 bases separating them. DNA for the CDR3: TGTGCCAGCAGTTCTGGACCCAACATTTACAATGAGCAGTTCTTC. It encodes CASSSGPNIYNEQFF.

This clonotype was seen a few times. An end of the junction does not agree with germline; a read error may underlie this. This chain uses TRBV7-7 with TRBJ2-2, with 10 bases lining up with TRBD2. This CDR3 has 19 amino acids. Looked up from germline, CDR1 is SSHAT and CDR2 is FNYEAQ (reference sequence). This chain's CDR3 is CASSLGSSRTSGPTGELFF. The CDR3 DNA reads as TGTGCTAGCAGCTTAGGAAGCTCAAGGACTAGCGGACCCACGGGGGAGCTGTTTTTT.

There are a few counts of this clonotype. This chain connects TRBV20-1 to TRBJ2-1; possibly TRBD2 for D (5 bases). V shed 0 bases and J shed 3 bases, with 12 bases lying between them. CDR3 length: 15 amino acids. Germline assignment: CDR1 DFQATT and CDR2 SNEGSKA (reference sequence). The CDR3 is CSARESGLHYNEQFF. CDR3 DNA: TGCAGTGCTAGAGAGTCAGGACTTCACTACAATGAGCAGTTCTTC.

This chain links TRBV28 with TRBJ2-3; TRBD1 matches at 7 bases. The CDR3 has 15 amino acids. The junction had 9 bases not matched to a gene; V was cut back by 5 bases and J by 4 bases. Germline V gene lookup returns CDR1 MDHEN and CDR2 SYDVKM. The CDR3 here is CASSMTGSPSDTQYF. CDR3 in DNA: TGTGCCAGCAGTATGACAGGGTCACCGTCAGATACGCAGTATTTT.

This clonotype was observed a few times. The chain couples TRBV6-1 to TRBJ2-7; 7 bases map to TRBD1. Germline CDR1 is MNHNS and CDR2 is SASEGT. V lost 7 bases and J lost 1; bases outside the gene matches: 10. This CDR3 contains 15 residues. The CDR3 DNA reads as TGTGCCAGCAACCTTAGGGGGCACGAATCCTACGAGCAGTACTTC. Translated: CASNLRGHESYEQYF.

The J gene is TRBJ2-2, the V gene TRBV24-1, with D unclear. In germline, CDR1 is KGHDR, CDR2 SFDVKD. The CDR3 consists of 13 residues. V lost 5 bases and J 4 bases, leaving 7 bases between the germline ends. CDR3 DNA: TGTGCCACCAGTGTCGATGGCACCGGGGAGCTGTTTTTT. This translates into CATSVDGTGELFF.

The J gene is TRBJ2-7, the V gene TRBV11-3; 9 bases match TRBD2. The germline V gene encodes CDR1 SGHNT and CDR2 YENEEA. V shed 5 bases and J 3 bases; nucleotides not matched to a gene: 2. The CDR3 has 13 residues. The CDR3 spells CASSRTSDYEQYF. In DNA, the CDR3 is TGTGCCAGCAGCCGGACTAGCGACTACGAGCAGTACTTC.

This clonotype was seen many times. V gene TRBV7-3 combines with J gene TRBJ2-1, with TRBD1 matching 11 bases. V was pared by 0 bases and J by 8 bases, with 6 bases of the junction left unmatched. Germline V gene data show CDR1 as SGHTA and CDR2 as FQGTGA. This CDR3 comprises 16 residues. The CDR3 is CASSLTLGQGGDEQFF. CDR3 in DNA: TGTGCCAGCAGCTTAACCTTGGGACAGGGGGGTGATGAGCAGTTCTTC.

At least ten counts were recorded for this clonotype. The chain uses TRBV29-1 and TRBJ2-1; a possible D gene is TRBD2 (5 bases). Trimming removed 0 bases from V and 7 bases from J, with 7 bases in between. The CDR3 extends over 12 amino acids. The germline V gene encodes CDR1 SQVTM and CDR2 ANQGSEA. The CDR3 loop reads CSVEDSGNEQFF. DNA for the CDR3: TGCAGCGTTGAAGATTCGGGGAATGAGCAGTTCTTC.